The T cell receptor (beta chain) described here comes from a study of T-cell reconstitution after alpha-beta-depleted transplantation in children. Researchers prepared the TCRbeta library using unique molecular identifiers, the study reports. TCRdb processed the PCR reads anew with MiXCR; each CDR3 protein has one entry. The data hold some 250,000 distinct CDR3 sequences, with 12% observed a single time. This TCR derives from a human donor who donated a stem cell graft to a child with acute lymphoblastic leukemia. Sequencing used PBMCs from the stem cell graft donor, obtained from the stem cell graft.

The CDR3 DNA reads TGTGCCTGGAGGGGGGACGAAGCCGAAGAGACCCAGTACTTC. Amino acid sequence: CAWRGDEAEETQYF. This chain uses TRBV30 with TRBJ2-5; perhaps D is TRBD1 or TRBD2 (5 bases each). The CDR3 extends over 14 amino acids. Germline V lookup: CDR1 GTSNPN, CDR2 SVGIG (reference sequence). V was clipped by 3 bases and J by 3 bases, with 14 bases between them.